These 32 T cell receptor beta chains originate from one sample sequenced in a study of blood T cell repertoires in COVID-19. Repertoires were generated with immunoSEQ multiplex PCR, while TCRdb's copy carries only in-frame clones and drops some. The sample lists 80,000 or so clones, almost 85% occurring once. The sequenced sample consisted of peripheral blood. The origin of the receptors is a human donor in a cohort sampled during active COVID-19.

The V and J genes are TRBV19 and TRBJ2-7; no clear D gene. V was shortened by 5 bases and J by 6 bases, with 11 bases between the two germline ends. Germline V gene sequence: CDR1 LNHDA, CDR2 SQIVND (reference sequence). The CDR3 totals 12 residues. CDR3 loop: CASSQEIGEQYF. As DNA, the CDR3 is TGTGCCAGTAGTCAGGAAATTGGCGAGCAGTACTTC.

The V call is TRBV3-1 (or the pseudogene TRBV3-2), the J call TRBJ2-7, with TRBD2 matching 7 bases. With V trimmed by 4 bases and J by 2 bases, 8 bases remained unmatched. The CDR3 totals 15 residues. Per germline, CDR1 LGHDT and CDR2 YNNKEL (reference sequence). The CDR3 loop is CASSRRGDYPYEQYF. As DNA, the CDR3 is TGTGCCAGCAGCCGCCGGGGGGACTACCCCTACGAGCAGTACTTC.

This chain uses TRBV15 with TRBJ1-2; D gene uncertain. CDR1 is LNHNV, CDR2 YYDKDF, per germline (reference sequence). V was shortened by 4 bases and J by 0 bases, with 12 bases between the two germline ends. The CDR3 consists of 15 residues. CDR3 sequence (DNA): TGTGCCACCAGCATAAGTCCCACAGCTAACTATGGCTACACCTTC. Its translation is CATSISPTANYGYTF.

V gene TRBV2 combines with J gene TRBJ2-3, with D uncertain. The CDR3 totals 13 residues. Deletions cut 2 bases from V and 6 bases from J, with 9 bases between. Germline-derived CDR1 and CDR2 are SNHLY and FYNNEI. CDR3 sequence reads: CASSEPGRDTQYF. The CDR3 DNA reads as TGTGCCAGCAGTGAACCAGGAAGGGATACGCAGTATTTT.

This chain uses TRBV14 with TRBJ2-5; 9 nucleotides agree with TRBD1. The CDR3 is made up of 16 amino acids. The V segment lost 5 bases and the J segment 5 bases; nucleotides outside the gene matches: 12. Looked up from germline, CDR1 is SGHDN and CDR2 is FVKESK. The CDR3 DNA sequence: TGTGCCAGCAGCGTCGGGACAGGGCATGAACGGGAGACCCAGTACTTC. As protein: CASSVGTGHERETQYF. The full variable domain, in which reference TRBV14 and TRBJ2-5 provide the parts outside the CDR3, is EAGVTQFPSHSVIEKGQTVTLRCDPISGHDNLYWYRRVMGKEIKFLLHFVKESKQDESGMPNNRFLAERTGGTYSTLKVQPAELEDSGVYFCASSVGTGHERETQYFGPGTRLLVL.

The rearrangement joins TRBV19 to TRBJ1-1; 7 nucleotides agree with TRBD1. V gave up 5 bases and J gave up 5 bases; unmatched junction bases: 23. This CDR3 spans 19 amino acids. Germline CDR1 LNHDA, CDR2 SQIVND (reference sequence). The CDR3 DNA follows: TGTGCCAGTAGTCCGTATAGGCAAGGAAAGGGGACAGTGGGGACTGAAGCTTTCTTT. Residues: CASSPYRQGKGTVGTEAFF.

The chain recombines TRBV15 with TRBJ1-1; tentative D call: TRBD1 (5 bases). CDR1 is LNHNV and CDR2 is YYDKDF in the germline V gene (reference sequence). The CDR3 spans 13 residues. V lost 9 bases, J lost 1 base, and 12 bases lay in between. The CDR3 coding sequence is TGTGCCACGGGTATGGGGGGGAACACTGAAGCTTTCTTT. Protein product: CATGMGGNTEAFF.

The chain combines TRBV27 with TRBJ1-6; 7 bases agree with TRBD1. This CDR3 contains 15 residues. V shed 5 bases, J shed 5 bases, and the junction held 6 bases outside the gene matches. From germline, CDR1 is MNHEY and CDR2 SMNVEV (reference sequence). The CDR3 nucleotides are TGTGCCAGCAGTGGAACAGGGGTCCATAATTCACCCCTCCACTTT. It encodes CASSGTGVHNSPLHF.

The genes are TRBV5-1 and TRBJ1-3, with D possibly TRBD1 on 6 matching bases. There are 15 residues in the CDR3. The V and J ends lost 4 bases and 2 bases respectively, with 13 bases between them. Per germline, CDR1 SGHRS and CDR2 YFSETQ. Here the CDR3 reads CASSLAGTPGNTIYF. In nucleotides, the CDR3 is TGCGCCAGCAGCCTGGCCGGGACACCTGGAAACACCATATATTTT.

This clone occurred a few times. The chain employs TRBV19 and TRBJ2-5, with D possibly being TRBD1 (6 bases). Germline CDR1 reads LNHDA; CDR2 reads SQIVND (reference sequence). CDR3 length: 13 amino acids. V was cut by 4 bases and J by 4 bases, with 10 bases left in between. The CDR3 protein is CASSRGRRETQYF. The DNA of the CDR3 is TGTGCCAGTAGTAGGGGGCGGCGAGAGACCCAGTACTTC.

The V and J genes are TRBV6-5 and TRBJ2-7; tentatively, D is TRBD2 (6 bases). Germline CDR1 MNHEY, CDR2 SVGAGI. The CDR3 consists of 15 residues. The germline V and J ends were trimmed by 6 bases and 5 bases, with 20 bases remaining between them. CDR3 in amino acids: CASSPLGGVNHEQYF. The CDR3 region has the DNA TGTGCCAGCAGCCCCTTGGGGGGAGTCAACCACGAGCAGTACTTC.

This clone has a handful of counts. The CDR3 region is CASSQDLAGGLGELFF. The CDR3 DNA follows: TGTGCCAGCAGCCAAGACCTAGCGGGGGGGCTGGGGGAGCTGTTTTTT. This rearrangement joins TRBV4-2 to TRBJ2-2, with 12 bases matching TRBD2. The V gene's germline CDR1 is LGHNA and CDR2 YNFKEQ. This CDR3 has 16 residues. With 0 bases clipped from V and 8 bases from J, the junction kept 4 bases outside the gene matches.

This clone has just one count. The V and J genes are TRBV2 and TRBJ1-2; 8 nucleotides agree with TRBD1. The V and J ends lost 8 bases and 2 bases, in that order; junction bases with no gene match: 4. CDR1 is SNHLY, CDR2 FYNNEI, per germline. This CDR3 is 13 amino acids long. In nucleotides, the CDR3 is TGTGCCAGCCAGGGGGCAGGAAACTATGGCTACACCTTC. This encodes CASQGAGNYGYTF.

The CDR3 loop is CASSTWTGGYEQYF. CDR3 sequence (DNA): TGTGCCAGCAGCACCTGGACAGGGGGCTACGAGCAGTACTTC. The chain combines TRBV7-8 with TRBJ2-7; 10 bases align to TRBD1. The germline V gene encodes CDR1 SGHVS and CDR2 FQNEAQ. Trimming removed 5 bases from V and 3 bases from J; junction bases left unmatched: 4. The CDR3 sequence is 14 residues long.

This clone was counted only a few times. The chain uses TRBV5-1 and TRBJ2-7; 8 bases fit TRBD2. The CDR3 loop spans 14 amino acids. Germline CDR1 SGHRS, CDR2 YFSETQ. Germline trimming cut 4 bases from V and 6 bases from J; bases unmatched to any gene: 9. The DNA of the CDR3 is TGCGCCAGCAGCCCGCCGGGAGGGACGAGCGAGCAGTACTTC. Protein product: CASSPPGGTSEQYF.

The rearrangement uses TRBV5-1 and TRBJ1-4; no clear D. With 0 bases removed from V and 8 bases from J, the gap between germline ends came to 8 bases. CDR3 length: 13 amino acids. The germline V gene encodes CDR1 SGHRS and CDR2 YFSETQ. DNA for the CDR3: TGCGCCAGCAGCTTGGGAGGAGGAGAAAAACTGTTTTTT. This gives the protein CASSLGGGEKLFF.

This chain uses TRBV13 with TRBJ2-1, with D perhaps matching TRBD1 (6 bases). Germline V gene lookup returns CDR1 PRHDT and CDR2 FYEKMQ (reference sequence). The CDR3 consists of 15 residues. Trimming cost V 1 base and J 7 bases, with 14 bases left between them. CDR3 loop: CASSLVTGMINEQFF. The CDR3 region has the DNA TGTGCCAGCAGCTTAGTTACAGGGATGATAAATGAGCAGTTCTTC. The full variable domain, completed using reference TRBV13 and TRBJ2-1, is AAGVIQSPRHLIKEKRETATLKCYPIPRHDTVYWYQQGPGQDPQFLISFYEKMQSDKGSIPDRFSAQQFSDYHSELNMSSLELGDSALYFCASSLVTGMINEQFFGPGTRLTVL.

The CDR3 DNA sequence: TGCGCCAGCAGCGTGACAGGGTGGGACAATGAGCAGTTCTTC. Its protein product is CASSVTGWDNEQFF. The chain joins TRBV5-1 to TRBJ2-1, with 7 nucleotides matching TRBD1. The V and J ends lost 4 bases and 5 bases, in that order; junction bases with no gene match: 6. CDR3 length equals 14 residues. Germline V lookup: CDR1 SGHRS, CDR2 YFSETQ.

The chain joins TRBV4-3 to TRBJ1-3; tentative D call: TRBD1 (6 bases). Germline V lookup: CDR1 LGHNA, CDR2 YSLEER. With 0 bases removed from V and 3 bases from J, the gap between germline ends came to 24 bases. This CDR3 spans 20 amino acids. The CDR3 DNA reads TGCGCCAGCAGCCAAGATCCACAGGGATCGGCTGAGGGAAGTGGAAACACCATATATTTT. As protein: CASSQDPQGSAEGSGNTIYF.

This clone was seen only a few times. The chain couples TRBV7-2 to TRBJ2-1, with D perhaps matching TRBD1 (5 bases). Trimming shortened V by 5 bases and J by 0 bases, and 11 bases separated the two germline ends. Germline CDR1 and CDR2: SGHTA and FQGNSA. This CDR3 region has 15 residues. The CDR3 coding sequence is TGTGCCAGCAGCGGCCAGGGAAGCTCCTACAATGAGCAGTTCTTC. Translation: CASSGQGSSYNEQFF.

The chain recombines TRBV7-2 with TRBJ2-2; no firm D call. Germline V gives CDR1 SGHTA, CDR2 FQGNSA. Between the trimmed V and J ends, which lost 0 bases and 4 bases, there was a span of 12 bases. The length of the CDR3 is 16 residues. For the CDR3, the DNA is TGTGCCAGCAGCTTAGCGTTAGCAGCCAGCACCGGGGAGCTGTTTTTT. Its protein is CASSLALAASTGELFF.

V gene TRBV25-1 combines with J gene TRBJ1-1, with 11 bases matching TRBD1. V lost 5 bases and J lost 6; bases outside the gene matches: 8. Germline V gene sequence: CDR1 MGHDK, CDR2 SYGVNS. The length of the CDR3 is 15 residues. The CDR3 protein is CASSPTDRGLAEAFF. In DNA form, the CDR3 reads TGTGCCAGCAGTCCTACGGACAGGGGGCTCGCTGAAGCTTTCTTT.

V gene TRBV19 combines with J gene TRBJ2-6; possible D gene TRBD1, 5 bases. The V gene's germline CDR1 is LNHDA and CDR2 SQIVND (reference sequence). The V gene lost 4 bases and the J gene lost 4 bases, with 8 bases spanning the gap. This CDR3 contains 14 residues. CDR3: CASSTGSGANVLTF. CDR3 DNA sequence: TGTGCCAGTAGTACAGGGTCCGGGGCCAACGTCCTGACTTTC.

Only a few counts were recorded for this clone. J is TRBJ1-5 and V is TRBV4-3; D is unclear. This CDR3 has 15 amino acids. Germline V gene lookup returns CDR1 LGHNA and CDR2 YSLEER. V gave up 0 bases and J gave up 8 bases, with 14 bases separating them. Here the CDR3 DNA reads TGCGCCAGCAGCCAAGATCGGGTGACCTGGGAGCCCCAGCATTTT. Its translation: CASSQDRVTWEPQHF.

This chain links TRBV10-2 with TRBJ2-3; TRBD1 matches at 8 bases. The V gene's germline CDR1 is WSHSY and CDR2 SAAADI. The CDR3 consists of 14 residues. Trimming cost V 5 bases and J 4 bases; bases outside gene matches: 5. The CDR3 DNA follows: TGCGCCAGCAGTCCGGGACAGGAGTCAGATACGCAGTATTTT. This sequence encodes CASSPGQESDTQYF.

This CDR3 is CASSPRVESPLHF. In DNA form, the CDR3 reads TGTGCCAGCAGCCCGCGGGTCGAATCACCCCTCCACTTT. The chain uses TRBV6-6 and TRBJ1-6; D uncertain. Trimming took off 6 bases at V and 10 bases at J, with 13 bases between the two ends. In germline, CDR1 is MNHNY, CDR2 SVGAGI (reference sequence). The CDR3 extends over 13 amino acids.

A single count supports this clone. The chain joins TRBV10-1 to TRBJ2-7, with 9 bases identical to TRBD1. This CDR3 is 14 amino acids long. Trimming cost V 4 bases and J 3 bases; bases outside gene matches: 4. Germline V gene sequence: CDR1 WNHNN, CDR2 SYGVQD (reference sequence). In DNA, the CDR3 is TGCGCCAGCAGTGTTGAGACAGGGGGCTACGAGCAGTACTTC. Its protein is CASSVETGGYEQYF.

The rearrangement links TRBV29-1 to TRBJ1-1; D possibly corresponds to TRBD1 (6 bases). Between the trimmed V and J ends, which lost 4 bases and 8 bases, there was a span of 14 bases. CDR1 and CDR2 from the germline V gene are SQVTM and ANQGSEA. This CDR3 region has 12 residues. CDR3 protein: CSVGLPRGEAFF. The CDR3, as DNA: TGCAGCGTTGGACTCCCCAGGGGCGAAGCTTTCTTT.

V is TRBV6-1 and J is TRBJ2-1; TRBD1 might be the D (5 bases). CDR1 is MNHNS and CDR2 is SASEGT in the germline V gene. This CDR3 comprises 16 residues. Trimming removed 3 bases at V and 5 bases at J, with 17 bases between. The CDR3 here is CASSELSRVLDNEQFF. CDR3 nucleotide sequence: TGTGCCAGCAGTGAGCTATCCAGGGTCCTCGACAATGAGCAGTTCTTC.

This clone has just one count. The gene calls are TRBV4-1 and TRBJ1-3; TRBD1 is a possible D gene (6 bases). The V gene lost 1 base and the J gene lost 2 bases, with 18 bases spanning the gap. The CDR3 extends over 18 amino acids. Germline values: CDR1 MGHRA, CDR2 YSYEKL. Here the CDR3 DNA reads TGCGCCAGCAGCCAAGGGCCCCTGACAGGTCCTACTGGAAACACCATATATTTT. It encodes CASSQGPLTGPTGNTIYF.

V usage is TRBV7-9 and J usage is TRBJ2-7; 8 bases are shared with TRBD1. CDR1 and CDR2 from the germline V gene are SEHNR and FQNEAQ (reference sequence). The CDR3 has 15 amino acids. After removal of 6 bases from V and 7 bases from J, the junction contained 14 bases not matched to a gene. CDR3 amino acids: CASSPSGQGSGEQYF. The CDR3 DNA reads as TGTGCCAGCAGTCCCTCCGGACAGGGTTCGGGGGAGCAGTACTTC.

CDR3 nucleotides: TGTGCCAGCAGCCAGGTACGAGGACAGGGAGCAGATACGCAGTATTTT. Translating gives CASSQVRGQGADTQYF. This chain uses TRBV3-1 (or the pseudogene TRBV3-2) with TRBJ2-3; TRBD1 matches at 8 bases. Trimming cost V 3 bases and J 4 bases; bases outside gene matches: 9. From germline, CDR1 is LGHDT and CDR2 YNNKEL (reference sequence). The CDR3 has 16 residues.